This T cell receptor beta chain was sequenced in a study of blood T cells in healthy people across ages. Overall study results and limits: Reliance upon unsorted PBMCs precluded definitive naive versus antigen-experienced comparison. Greater diversity and more naive CD4+ cells were seen in long-lived donors than in aged donors.

Primed by a sample-barcoded 5' primer and a J-beta primer mix, a second PCR proceeded for 7 to 11 cycles. TCRdb ran MiXCR on the 5' RACE reads and lists one entry per CDR3 protein. The sample records approximately 2,000,000 distinct CDR3 sequences, roughly two fifths being singletons. This clonotype was picked up a small number of times. What it recognizes is unknown. Germline V lookup: CDR1 DFQATT, CDR2 SNEGSKA (reference sequence). The CDR3 runs 14 residues. V was clipped by 1 base and J by 5 bases; unmatched bases: 6. The J gene is TRBJ2-5, the V gene TRBV20-1; 8 bases fit TRBD2. The sample consisted of blood. The origin of this receptor is a human donor in good health. CDR3 residues: CSARAGGVYETQYF. The CDR3 bases are TGCAGTGCTAGAGCGGGGGGGGTTTATGAGACCCAGTACTTC.